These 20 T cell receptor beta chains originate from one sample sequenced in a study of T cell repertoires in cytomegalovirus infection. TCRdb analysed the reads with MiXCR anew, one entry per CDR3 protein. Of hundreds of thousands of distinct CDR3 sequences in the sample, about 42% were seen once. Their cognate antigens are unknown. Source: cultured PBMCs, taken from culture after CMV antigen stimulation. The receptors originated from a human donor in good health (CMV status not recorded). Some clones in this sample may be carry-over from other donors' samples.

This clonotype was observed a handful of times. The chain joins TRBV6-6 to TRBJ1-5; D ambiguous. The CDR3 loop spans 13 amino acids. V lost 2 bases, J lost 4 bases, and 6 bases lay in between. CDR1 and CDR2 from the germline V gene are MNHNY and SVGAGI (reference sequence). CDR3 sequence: CASSYGVNQPQHF. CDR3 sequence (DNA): TGTGCCAGCAGTTACGGGGTAAATCAGCCCCAGCATTTT.

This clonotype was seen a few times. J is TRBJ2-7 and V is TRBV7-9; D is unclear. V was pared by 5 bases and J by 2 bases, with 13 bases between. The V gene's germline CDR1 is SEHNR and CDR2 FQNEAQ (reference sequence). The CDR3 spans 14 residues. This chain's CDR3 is CASSPLGRPYEQYF. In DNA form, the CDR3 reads TGTGCCAGCAGCCCCCTCGGGCGGCCCTACGAGCAGTACTTC.

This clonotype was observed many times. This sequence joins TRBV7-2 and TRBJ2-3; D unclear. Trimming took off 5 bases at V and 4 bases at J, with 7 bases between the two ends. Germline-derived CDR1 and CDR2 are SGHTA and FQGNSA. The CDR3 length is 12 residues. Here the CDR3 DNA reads TGTGCCAGCAGCCCCCCGGCAGATACGCAGTATTTT. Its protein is CASSPPADTQYF.

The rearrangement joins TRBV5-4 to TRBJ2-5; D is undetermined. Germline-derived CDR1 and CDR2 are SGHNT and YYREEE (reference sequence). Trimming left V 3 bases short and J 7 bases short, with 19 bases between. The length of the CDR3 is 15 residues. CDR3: CASSSVDLVSRTQYF. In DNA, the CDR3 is TGTGCCAGCAGCTCCGTGGACCTAGTTAGTCGGACCCAGTACTTC.

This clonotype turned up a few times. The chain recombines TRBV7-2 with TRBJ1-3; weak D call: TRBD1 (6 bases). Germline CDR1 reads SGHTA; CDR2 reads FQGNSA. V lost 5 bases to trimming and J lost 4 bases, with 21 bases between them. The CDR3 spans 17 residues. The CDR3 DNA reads TGTGCCAGCAGCCGTGCCCTGGGGGCGCAGGGGGGAAACACCATATATTTT. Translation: CASSRALGAQGGNTIYF.

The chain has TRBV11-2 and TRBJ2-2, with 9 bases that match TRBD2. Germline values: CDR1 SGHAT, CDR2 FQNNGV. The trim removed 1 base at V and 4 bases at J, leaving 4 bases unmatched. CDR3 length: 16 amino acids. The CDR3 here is CASSLGTSGLTGELFF. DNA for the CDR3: TGTGCCAGCAGCTTAGGCACTAGCGGGCTCACCGGGGAGCTGTTTTTT.

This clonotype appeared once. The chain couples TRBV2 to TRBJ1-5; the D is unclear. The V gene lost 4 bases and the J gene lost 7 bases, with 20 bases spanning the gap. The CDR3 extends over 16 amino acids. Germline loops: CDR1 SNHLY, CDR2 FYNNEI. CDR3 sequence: CASSVQWQAVGQPQHF. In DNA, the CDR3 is TGTGCCAGCAGTGTACAGTGGCAGGCCGTTGGGCAGCCCCAGCATTTT.

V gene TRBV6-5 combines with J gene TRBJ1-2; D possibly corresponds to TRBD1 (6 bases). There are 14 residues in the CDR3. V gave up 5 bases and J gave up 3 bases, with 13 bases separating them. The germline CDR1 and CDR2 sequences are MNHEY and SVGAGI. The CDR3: CASSRQAGDYGYTF. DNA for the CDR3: TGTGCCAGCAGTCGACAGGCAGGGGACTATGGCTACACCTTC.

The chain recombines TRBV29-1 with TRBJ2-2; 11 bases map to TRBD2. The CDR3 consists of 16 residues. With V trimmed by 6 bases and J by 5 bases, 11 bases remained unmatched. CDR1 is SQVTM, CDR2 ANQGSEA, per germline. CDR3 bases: TGCAGCGTGCCCTCACTAGCGGGAGTTGAGACCGGGGAGCTGTTTTTT. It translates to CSVPSLAGVETGELFF.

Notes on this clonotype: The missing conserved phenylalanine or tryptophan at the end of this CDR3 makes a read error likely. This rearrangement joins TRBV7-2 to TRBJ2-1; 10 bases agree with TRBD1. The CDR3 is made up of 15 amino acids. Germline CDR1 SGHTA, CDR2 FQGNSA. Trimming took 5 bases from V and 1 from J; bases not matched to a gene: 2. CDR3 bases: TGTGCCAGCAGCCGGACAGGGGGTTCCTACAATGAGCAGTTCCTC. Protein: CASSRTGGSYNEQFL.

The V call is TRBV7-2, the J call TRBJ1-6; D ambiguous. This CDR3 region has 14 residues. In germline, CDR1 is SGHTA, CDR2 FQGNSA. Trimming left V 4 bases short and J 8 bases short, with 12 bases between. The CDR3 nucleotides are TGTGCCAGCAGCTCACTAGGCCGGGATTCACCCCTCCACTTT. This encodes CASSSLGRDSPLHF.

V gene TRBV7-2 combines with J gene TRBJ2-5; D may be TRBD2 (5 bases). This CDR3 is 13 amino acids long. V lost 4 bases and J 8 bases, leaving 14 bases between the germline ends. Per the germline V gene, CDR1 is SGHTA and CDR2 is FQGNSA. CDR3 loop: CASSWGDVDTQYF. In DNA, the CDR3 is TGTGCCAGCAGCTGGGGAGACGTGGACACCCAGTACTTC.

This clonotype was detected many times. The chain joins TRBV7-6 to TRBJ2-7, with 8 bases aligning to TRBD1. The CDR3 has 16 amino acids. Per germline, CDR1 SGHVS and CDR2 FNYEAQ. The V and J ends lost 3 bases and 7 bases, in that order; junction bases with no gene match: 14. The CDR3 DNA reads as TGTGCCAGCAGCTTCGATGTATCGACAGGGGACAGGGAGCAGTACTTC. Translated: CASSFDVSTGDREQYF.

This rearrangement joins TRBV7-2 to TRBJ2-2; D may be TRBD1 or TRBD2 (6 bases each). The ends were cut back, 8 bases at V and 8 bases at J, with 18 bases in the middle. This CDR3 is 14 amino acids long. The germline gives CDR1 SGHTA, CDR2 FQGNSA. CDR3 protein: CASHLGAGQGELFF. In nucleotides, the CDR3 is TGTGCCAGCCACTTAGGTGCGGGACAAGGGGAGCTGTTTTTT.

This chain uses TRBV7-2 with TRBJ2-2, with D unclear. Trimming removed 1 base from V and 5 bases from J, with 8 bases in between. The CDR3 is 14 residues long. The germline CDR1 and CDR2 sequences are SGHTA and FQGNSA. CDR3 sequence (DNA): TGTGCCAGCAGCTTAGTGTTCATTACCGGGGAGCTGTTTTTT. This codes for CASSLVFITGELFF.

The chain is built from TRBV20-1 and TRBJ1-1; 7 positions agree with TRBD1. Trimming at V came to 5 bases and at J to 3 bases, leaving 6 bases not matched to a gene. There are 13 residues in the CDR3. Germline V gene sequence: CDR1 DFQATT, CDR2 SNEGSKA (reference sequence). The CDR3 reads CSAARDSYTEAFF. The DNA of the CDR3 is TGCAGTGCTGCCCGGGACAGCTACACTGAAGCTTTCTTT.

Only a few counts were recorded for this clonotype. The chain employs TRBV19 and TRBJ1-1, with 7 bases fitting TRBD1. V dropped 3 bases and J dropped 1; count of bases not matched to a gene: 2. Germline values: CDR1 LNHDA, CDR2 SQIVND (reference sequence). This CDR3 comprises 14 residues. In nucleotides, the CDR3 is TGTGCCAGTAGTATCAACAGGGGGAACACTGAAGCTTTCTTT. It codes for CASSINRGNTEAFF. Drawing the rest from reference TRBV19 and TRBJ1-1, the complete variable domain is DGGITQSPKYLFRKEGQNVTLSCEQNLNHDAMYWYRQDPGQGLRLIYYSQIVNDFQKGDIAEGYSVSREKKESFPLTVTSAQKNPTAFYLCASSINRGNTEAFFGQGTRLTVV.

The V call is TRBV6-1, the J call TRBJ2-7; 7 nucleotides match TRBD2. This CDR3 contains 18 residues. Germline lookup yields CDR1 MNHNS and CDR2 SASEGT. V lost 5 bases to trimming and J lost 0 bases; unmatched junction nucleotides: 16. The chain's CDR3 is CASSYLLLAHFGSYEQYF. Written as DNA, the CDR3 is TGTGCCAGCAGTTACCTCCTACTAGCGCATTTCGGCTCCTACGAGCAGTACTTC.

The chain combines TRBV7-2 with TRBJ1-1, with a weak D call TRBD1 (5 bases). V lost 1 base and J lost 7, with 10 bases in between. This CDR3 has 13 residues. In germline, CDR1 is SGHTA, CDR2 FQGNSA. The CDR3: CASSLEVGGEAFF. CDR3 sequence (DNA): TGTGCCAGCAGCTTAGAAGTGGGGGGTGAAGCTTTCTTT.

The CDR3 sequence: CASSERGGTEQFF. As DNA, the CDR3 is TGTGCCAGCAGTGAGCGAGGAGGGACTGAGCAGTTCTTC. This rearrangement joins TRBV6-6 to TRBJ2-1, with TRBD2 as a possible D gene (6 bases). The V gene lost 5 bases and the J gene lost 9 bases, with 14 bases spanning the gap. This CDR3 comprises 13 residues. From germline, CDR1 is MNHNY and CDR2 SVGAGI (reference sequence).